Reported below is one T cell receptor beta chain. In the authors' workflow: For nucleated cells, counts were estimated from reference gene primer amplification. TCRdb keeps only in-frame clones here, not all; method: immunoSEQ multiplex PCR. V, J and clone size derive from that table, while D and trimming were established from the DNA sequence. The sample holds roughly 200,000 clones, roughly 87% seen once. V was cut by 3 bases and J by 7 bases, with 19 bases left in between. CDR3 length equals 15 residues. Germline V gene lookup returns CDR1 MNHEY and CDR2 SMNVEV (reference sequence). This sample stems from a study of blood T cell repertoires in COVID-19. On the study more broadly: Sources were T cells, B-cell-depleted T cells, or PBMCs; the material itself was cDNA or gDNA.

Those enrolled, adults aged about 18 to 89 years, came from some 25 US areas. Assignment of participants to cohorts was predicated upon participant-reported clinical history. Sequences were obtained from PBMCs or T cells enriched from blood (not recorded which). This sequence was found in a man between 18 and 35 years old with acute COVID-19. This chain links TRBV27 with TRBJ2-7, with D hard to call. The CDR3, as DNA: TGTGCCAGCAGTTTCGACACAGCCCGGTTTAGGGAGCAGTACTTC. This translates into CASSFDTARFREQYF.